The 31 T cell receptor beta chains given below trace back to one sample, sequenced in a study of T cell responses to AZD1222 COVID-19 vaccine. Sequenced by immunoSEQ multiplex PCR; TCRdb stores in-frame clones only, minus some. Among under 95,000 clones listed, roughly 87% were seen once. Sequencing used peripheral blood, obtained 28 days after the second AZD1222 dose. All receptors come from an adult who received the AZD1222 COVID-19 vaccine.

The rearrangement links TRBV10-3 to TRBJ1-2; D is undetermined. The V end lost 5 bases, the J end lost 1 base, and 14 bases lay between the germline ends. Germline CDR1 reads ENHRY; CDR2 reads SYGVKD. The CDR3 loop spans 15 amino acids. This chain's CDR3 is CAISRSTGNNYGYTF. CDR3 DNA: TGTGCCATCAGTCGATCGACGGGCAATAACTATGGCTACACCTTC.

The rearrangement joins TRBV5-1 to TRBJ1-6, with 9 bases aligning to TRBD1. After removal of 4 bases from V and 7 bases from J, the junction contained 3 bases not matched to a gene. The CDR3 spans 14 residues. In germline, CDR1 is SGHRS, CDR2 YFSETQ. CDR3 sequence reads: CASSQGQGNSPLHF. The CDR3 region has the DNA TGCGCCAGCAGCCAAGGACAGGGGAATTCACCCCTCCACTTT. Full variable domain (rest looked up from reference TRBV5-1 and TRBJ1-6): KAGVTQTPRYLIKTRGQQVTLSCSPISGHRSVSWYQQTPGQGLQFLFEYFSETQRNKGNFPGRFSGRQFSNSRSEMNVSTLELGDSALYLCASSQGQGNSPLHFGNGTRLTVT.

The gene calls are TRBV19 and TRBJ1-6; D is undetermined. From germline, CDR1 is LNHDA and CDR2 SQIVND (reference sequence). Trimming took off 7 bases at V and 0 bases at J, with 10 bases between the two ends. CDR3 length: 15 amino acids. The CDR3 loop reads CASTPSGSYNSPLHF. The CDR3 DNA is TGTGCCAGTACCCCCTCCGGCTCCTATAATTCACCCCTCCACTTT. The full variable domain, in which reference TRBV19 and TRBJ1-6 provide the parts outside the CDR3, is DGGITQSPKYLFRKEGQNVTLSCEQNLNHDAMYWYRQDPGQGLRLIYYSQIVNDFQKGDIAEGYSVSREKKESFPLTVTSAQKNPTAFYLCASTPSGSYNSPLHFGNGTRLTVT.

This chain connects TRBV12-5 to TRBJ2-2; TRBD2 matches 8 bases. CDR3 size: 16 residues. V dropped 6 bases and J dropped 6; count of bases not matched to a gene: 12. Germline CDR1 LGHNT, CDR2 FRNRAP. The DNA for the CDR3 is TGTGCTAGTGGAGGCCGGGGGGGCAATTCGGCCGGGGAGCTGTTTTTT. Protein product: CASGGRGGNSAGELFF.

This clone was counted once. The J gene is TRBJ1-2, the V gene TRBV12-3 or TRBV12-4; D remains unclear. The V and J ends lost 3 bases and 6 bases respectively, with 11 bases between them. There are 13 residues in the CDR3. CDR3 in DNA: TGTGCCAGCAGTTTTCAAGGGTTTGATGGCTACACCTTC. Protein sequence: CASSFQGFDGYTF.

The V and J genes are TRBV2 and TRBJ1-4; D is uncertain. The CDR3 runs to 13 residues. V lost 3 bases and J 8 bases, leaving 10 bases between the germline ends. Germline V gene sequence: CDR1 SNHLY, CDR2 FYNNEI. This chain's CDR3 is CASSDSGIEKLFF. DNA of the CDR3: TGTGCCAGCAGTGACTCGGGGATAGAAAAACTGTTTTTT.

This sequence joins TRBV5-8 and TRBJ2-2, with no clear D. Trimming stripped 0 bases from V and 6 bases from J, with 12 bases between. Per germline, CDR1 SGHTS and CDR2 YDEGEE. The CDR3 sequence is 15 residues long. The CDR3 DNA is TGTGCCAGCAGCTTGGCCCACGCCTCATCCGGGGAGCTGTTTTTT. As protein: CASSLAHASSGELFF.

V and J are TRBV30 and TRBJ2-7; D is possibly TRBD1 or TRBD2 (5 bases each). V lost 5 bases, J lost 1 base, and 12 bases lay in between. CDR1 is GTSNPN and CDR2 is SVGIG in the germline V gene (reference sequence). CDR3 length equals 13 residues. The CDR3 is CAWQTGRSYEQYF. DNA of the CDR3: TGTGCCTGGCAAACGGGACGGTCCTACGAGCAGTACTTC.

The chain uses TRBV2 and TRBJ1-2, with 10 bases matching TRBD1. This CDR3 has 14 amino acids. V gave up 5 bases and J gave up 3 bases; unmatched junction bases: 3. Germline assignment: CDR1 SNHLY and CDR2 FYNNEI. CDR3 coding DNA: TGTGCCAGCAGTAAGACAGGGGGCGACTATGGCTACACCTTC. Its translation is CASSKTGGDYGYTF.

The chain joins TRBV10-3 to TRBJ1-6; D not resolved. Germline assignment: CDR1 ENHRY and CDR2 SYGVKD. V was clipped by 3 bases and J by 6 bases, with 9 bases between them. This CDR3 comprises 14 residues. The CDR3: CAISDENFNSPLHF. The CDR3 DNA reads TGTGCCATCAGTGACGAGAATTTTAATTCACCCCTCCACTTT.

The chain combines TRBV29-1 with TRBJ1-1; D might be TRBD1 (6 bases). V lost 3 bases and J lost 5, with 19 bases in between. The CDR3 is 15 residues long. Germline V gene lookup returns CDR1 SQVTM and CDR2 ANQGSEA. Here the CDR3 DNA reads TGCAGCGTTGACTTCCCAAGCAGGGGACGGACTGAAGCTTTCTTT. This encodes CSVDFPSRGRTEAFF.

J is TRBJ1-2 and V is TRBV11-2, with D perhaps matching TRBD1 (5 bases). V lost 1 base and J lost 6, with 6 bases in between. The CDR3 covers 12 residues. Germline V gene lookup returns CDR1 SGHAT and CDR2 FQNNGV. The CDR3 here is CASSLAGNGYTF. CDR3 DNA: TGTGCCAGCAGCTTAGCAGGGAATGGCTACACCTTC.

This chain links TRBV7-9 with TRBJ1-2; 7 bases are shared with TRBD1. The CDR3 extends over 13 amino acids. Unmatched junction bases numbered 5, after V lost 4 bases and J lost 6 bases. Looked up from germline, CDR1 is SEHNR and CDR2 is FQNEAQ (reference sequence). CDR3 amino acids: CASSSSGGDGYTF. The DNA of the CDR3 is TGTGCCAGCAGCTCTTCAGGGGGGGATGGCTACACCTTC.

Notes on this clone: This sample includes further DNA sequences coding for the same CDR3. The chain has TRBV7-2 and TRBJ1-5; D is possibly TRBD1 (6 bases). In germline, CDR1 is SGHTA, CDR2 FQGNSA. V was cut by 1 base and J by 4 bases, with 11 bases left in between. The CDR3 has 15 residues. The chain's CDR3 is CASSLVGGLNQPQHF. In DNA form, the CDR3 reads TGTGCCAGCAGCTTAGTTGGGGGCTTGAATCAGCCCCAGCATTTT.

The chain has TRBV12-5 and TRBJ2-7, with D possibly called TRBD1 or TRBD2 (6 bases each). Trimming shortened V by 4 bases and J by 3 bases, and 10 bases separated the two germline ends. The CDR3 spans 13 residues. CDR1 and CDR2 (germline): LGHNT, FRNRAP. CDR3 residues: CASGSEGDYEQYF. The CDR3 DNA is TGTGCTAGTGGTTCGGAGGGGGACTACGAGCAGTACTTC.

In DNA form, the CDR3 reads TGTGCCAGCAGTTCCCATGCAGGGGAGGCTGGAAACACCATATATTTT. Its protein is CASSSHAGEAGNTIYF. The V gene is TRBV28, the J gene TRBJ1-3, with D possibly matching TRBD1 (6 bases). V lost 4 bases to trimming and J lost 2 bases, with 15 bases between them. Germline V gives CDR1 MDHEN, CDR2 SYDVKM. The CDR3 loop spans 16 amino acids.

CDR3 in DNA: TGTGCCAGCAGCGTAGAGGTTATAACTCCTGAAGCTTTCTTT. This codes for CASSVEVITPEAFF. The chain is built from TRBV9 and TRBJ1-1; no firm D call. CDR1 and CDR2 (germline): SGDLS, YYNGEE. CDR3 size: 14 residues. Trimming took off 0 bases at V and 6 bases at J, with 12 bases between the two ends.

The rearrangement joins TRBV7-2 to TRBJ1-5; possible D gene TRBD1, 5 bases. Germline V gene lookup returns CDR1 SGHTA and CDR2 FQGNSA. V gave up 5 bases and J gave up 6 bases, with 17 bases separating them. This CDR3 contains 15 residues. CDR3 nucleotide sequence: TGTGCCAGCAGCCTGGGGCCTTCACCTGGTCAGCCCCAGCATTTT. It codes for CASSLGPSPGQPQHF.

This chain links TRBV4-3 with TRBJ1-2, with D perhaps matching TRBD1 (6 bases). Germline assignment: CDR1 LGHNA and CDR2 YSLEER. The germline V and J ends were trimmed by 0 bases and 2 bases, with 10 bases remaining between them. The CDR3 loop spans 15 amino acids. The CDR3 coding sequence is TGCGCCAGCAGCCAAGAAGGGGGTGCCAACTATGGCTACACCTTC. Amino acid sequence: CASSQEGGANYGYTF.

This clone was seen a few times. V gene TRBV5-4 combines with J gene TRBJ2-5, with a tentative D call TRBD2 (6 bases). The CDR3 consists of 15 residues. From germline, CDR1 is SGHNT and CDR2 YYREEE (reference sequence). Trimming took 4 bases from V and 2 from J, leaving 15 bases between them. CDR3 bases: TGTGCCAGCAGCCCCTGGCGGGGTGATCAAGAGACCCAGTACTTC. This gives the protein CASSPWRGDQETQYF.

This clone was recorded only once. The rearrangement uses TRBV28 and TRBJ2-3; 8 bases align to TRBD1. The V segment lost 6 bases and the J segment 0 bases; nucleotides outside the gene matches: 2. The germline gives CDR1 MDHEN, CDR2 SYDVKM. The CDR3 length is 14 residues. CDR3 in DNA: TGTGCCAGCAGGACAGGGGCTAGCACAGATACGCAGTATTTT. It yields the protein CASRTGASTDTQYF.

The chain links TRBV5-4 to TRBJ2-5; 9 bases fit TRBD2. This CDR3 comprises 15 residues. CDR1 SGHNT and CDR2 YYREEE come from the germline V gene (reference sequence). Trimming at V came to 0 bases and at J to 5 bases, leaving 5 bases not matched to a gene. CDR3 coding DNA: TGTGCCAGCAGCTTGGGGGGGAGCGGGGGGGAGACCCAGTACTTC. It encodes CASSLGGSGGETQYF.

The chain employs TRBV7-2 and TRBJ1-2; TRBD1 agrees at 9 bases. V dropped 5 bases and J dropped 8; count of bases not matched to a gene: 9. Germline CDR1 and CDR2: SGHTA and FQGNSA. This CDR3 has 14 residues. CDR3 nucleotides: TGTGCCAGCAGCATCACAGGGGGCGCAGACGGCTACACCTTC. It is translated as CASSITGGADGYTF.

CDR3 residues: CASSLSGGGSYEQYF. The CDR3 DNA follows: TGTGCCAGCAGTTTGTCTGGCGGGGGGTCCTACGAGCAGTACTTC. The chain joins TRBV28 to TRBJ2-7; the match to TRBD2 covers 8 bases. There are 15 residues in the CDR3. Germline-derived CDR1 and CDR2 are MDHEN and SYDVKM. J gave up 1 base and V 3 bases, and 5 bases lay outside the gene matches.

J is TRBJ2-4 and V is TRBV7-8; 11 bases match TRBD1. Germline values: CDR1 SGHVS, CDR2 FQNEAQ. This CDR3 region has 17 residues. J gave up 0 bases and V 4 bases, and 5 bases lay outside the gene matches. Here the CDR3 reads CASSSGTGGLAKNIQYF. CDR3 coding DNA: TGTGCCAGCAGCTCCGGGACAGGGGGACTAGCCAAAAACATTCAGTACTTC.

V and J are TRBV28 and TRBJ2-7; D perhaps matches TRBD1 (6 bases). Germline CDR1 and CDR2: MDHEN and SYDVKM. Trimming pared 5 bases from V and 4 bases from J, leaving 15 bases between. This CDR3 region has 14 residues. The CDR3 here is CASSHGTKGYEQYF. The DNA of the CDR3 is TGTGCCAGCAGTCACGGGACAAAAGGGTACGAGCAGTACTTC.

The chain links TRBV6-6 to TRBJ1-2, with 7 bases fitting TRBD1. The V gene's germline CDR1 is MNHNY and CDR2 SVGAGI (reference sequence). The CDR3 sequence is 16 residues long. V gave up 6 bases and J gave up 0 bases; unmatched junction bases: 10. The CDR3 DNA reads TGTGCCAGCAGCCCCAGGGGGGGGCTCCCTAACTATGGCTACACCTTC. It codes for CASSPRGGLPNYGYTF.

The CDR3 here is CASSLDPPALGPPAFF. CDR3 in DNA: TGTGCCAGCAGTTTAGACCCCCCTGCCCTTGGTCCTCCAGCTTTCTTT. The genes are TRBV6-5 and TRBJ1-1; no clear D. In germline, CDR1 is MNHEY, CDR2 SVGAGI. The V end lost 4 bases, the J end lost 10 bases, and 25 bases lay between the germline ends. This CDR3 spans 16 amino acids.

The chain joins TRBV18 to TRBJ2-2; D is perhaps TRBD2 (5 bases). Germline CDR1 reads KGHSH; CDR2 reads LQKENI. Trimming removed 3 bases at V and 3 bases at J, with 11 bases between. CDR3 length: 15 amino acids. The CDR3: CASSPNQEDTGELFF. The CDR3 DNA sequence: TGTGCCAGCTCACCGAATCAGGAGGACACCGGGGAGCTGTTTTTT.

The rearrangement links TRBV3-1 (or the pseudogene TRBV3-2) to TRBJ1-2; D call uncertain. The CDR3 consists of 14 residues. V was trimmed by 3 bases and J by 2 bases, leaving 10 bases between them. Germline V gene lookup returns CDR1 LGHDT and CDR2 YNNKEL (reference sequence). The CDR3 sequence is CASSHPDGNYGYTF. The CDR3 DNA follows: TGTGCCAGCAGCCACCCCGACGGGAACTATGGCTACACCTTC.

CDR3 DNA sequence: TGCGCCAGCAGCCAAGGCCGAGAGGGGAGGAAAGGTGGCTACACCTTC. It yields the protein CASSQGREGRKGGYTF. The J gene is TRBJ1-2, the V gene TRBV4-3, with D possibly matching TRBD1 (5 bases). The V gene's germline CDR1 is LGHNA and CDR2 YSLEER. The CDR3 consists of 16 residues. Trimming removed 1 base from V and 7 bases from J, with 19 bases in between.